This TCR beta chain was profiled in a study of Ad26.COV2.S vaccination and SARS-CoV-2 variants. Assay used: immunoSEQ multiplex PCR; TCRdb lists only in-frame clones, some missing. Here the sample spans about 440,000 clones, approximately 88% being singletons. This clone appeared a single time. V was pared by 0 bases and J by 12 bases, with 15 bases between. This CDR3 comprises 14 residues. Germline loops: CDR1 LGHNA, CDR2 YSLEER. Treatment in this sample: 19 received Ad26.COV2.S at low or high dose, single or two shots; about 5 received placebo; per-sample allocation not given. Samples analyzed were those drawn on day 63 after the first vaccine or placebo injection. The individual, an adult aged 18-55 years, was a donor in Boston.

This material consisted of peripheral blood, taken in a trial of Ad26.COV2.S vaccine versus placebo. The clonotype was recovered from a person aged 18-60 years who received the Ad26.COV2.S COVID-19 vaccine or a placebo. This chain links TRBV4-3 with TRBJ2-1; the D is unclear. The CDR3 here is CASSQDTLTHRQFF. Written as DNA, the CDR3 is TGCGCCAGCAGCCAAGATACCCTAACTCATCGGCAGTTCTTC.